This TCR beta chain was observed in a study of identical twins. This clonotype appeared a few times. Its antigen is unidentified. The CDR3 contains 16 residues. The V and J ends lost 3 bases and 2 bases, in that order; junction bases with no gene match: 10. Germline-derived CDR1 and CDR2 are DFQATT and SNEGSKA (reference sequence). TCRdb reprocessed the 5' RACE reads via MiXCR and lists one record per CDR3 protein. The sample yields 400,000 to 650,000 distinct CDR3 sequences, 22% seen once. Regarding the study as a whole: Out-of-frame sharing of TCR alpha in monozygotic twins was underestimated by models.

This sample was shared with a second study, whose subject was T cells expressing NK-cell markers.

Sample: CD4+ T cells sorted from blood. The clonotype comes from a woman aged 18-35 years in good health. The V call is TRBV20-1, the J call TRBJ2-7; 10 bases align to TRBD2. CDR3 amino acids: CSARRSGRAVTYEQYF. CDR3 nucleotide sequence: TGCAGTGCTAGGCGGAGCGGGAGGGCCGTAACCTACGAGCAGTACTTC.